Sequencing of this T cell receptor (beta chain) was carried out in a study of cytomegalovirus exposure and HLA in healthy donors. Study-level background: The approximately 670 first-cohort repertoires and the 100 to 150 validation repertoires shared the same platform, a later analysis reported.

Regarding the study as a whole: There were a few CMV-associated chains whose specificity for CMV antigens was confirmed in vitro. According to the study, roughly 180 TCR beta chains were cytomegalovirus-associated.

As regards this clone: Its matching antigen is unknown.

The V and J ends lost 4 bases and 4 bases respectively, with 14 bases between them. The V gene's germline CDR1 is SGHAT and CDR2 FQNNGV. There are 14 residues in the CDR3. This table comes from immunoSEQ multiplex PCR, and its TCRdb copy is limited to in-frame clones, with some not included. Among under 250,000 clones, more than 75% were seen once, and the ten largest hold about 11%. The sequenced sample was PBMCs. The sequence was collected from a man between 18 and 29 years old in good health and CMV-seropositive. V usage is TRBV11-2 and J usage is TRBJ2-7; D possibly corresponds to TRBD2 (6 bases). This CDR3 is CASSSLGGAYEQYF. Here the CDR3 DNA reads TGTGCCAGCAGCTCACTCGGGGGAGCATACGAGCAGTACTTC.